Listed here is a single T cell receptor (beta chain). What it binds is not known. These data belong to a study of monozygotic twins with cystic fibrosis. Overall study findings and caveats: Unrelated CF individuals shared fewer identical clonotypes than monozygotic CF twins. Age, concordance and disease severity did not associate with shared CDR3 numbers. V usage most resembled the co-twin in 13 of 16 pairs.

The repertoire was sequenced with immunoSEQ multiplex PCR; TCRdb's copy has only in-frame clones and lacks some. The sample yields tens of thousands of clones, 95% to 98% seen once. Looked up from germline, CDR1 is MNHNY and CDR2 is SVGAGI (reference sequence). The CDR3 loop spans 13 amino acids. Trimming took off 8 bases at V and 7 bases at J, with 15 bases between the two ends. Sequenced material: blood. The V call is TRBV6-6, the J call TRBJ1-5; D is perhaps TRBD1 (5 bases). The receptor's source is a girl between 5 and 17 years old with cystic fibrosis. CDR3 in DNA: TGTGCCAGCGCAAAAGCAGGGAACCAGCCCCAGCATTTT. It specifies CASAKAGNQPQHF.